The subject of this entry is one TCR beta chain. TRB rearrangements were amplified by multiplex PCR with BIOMED2 TRB-A/B primers. Each CDR3 protein is one row after TCRdb ran MiXCR on the multiplex PCR reads. The sample yields 5,000 or so distinct CDR3 sequences, 15% to 20% seen once. This entry belongs to a study of T and B cells in COVID-19 patients. Study details: Peripheral blood came from COVID-19 patients with active infection or after recovery.

Blood genomic DNA input for TRB amplification was about 220-500 ng. The CDR3 sequence is 15 residues long. Germline V lookup: CDR1 SGHRS, CDR2 YFSETQ. V shed 4 bases and J 2 bases; nucleotides not matched to a gene: 8. The clonotype comes from a human donor who had recovered from COVID-19. The rearrangement links TRBV5-1 to TRBJ2-7, with 8 bases fitting TRBD2. The sample was blood. CDR3 sequence (DNA): TGCGCCAGCAGCCTCTCCCCTAGCGGGCCCTACGAGCAGTACTTC. It codes for CASSLSPSGPYEQYF.